This passage covers 17 T cell receptor beta chains from one sample sequenced in a study of cytomegalovirus exposure and HLA in healthy donors. The PCR made use of 60 Vbeta and 13 Jbeta primers. Libraries were prepared by immunoSEQ multiplex PCR; TCRdb keeps only in-frame clonotypes and omits some of them. The repertoire holds approximately 100,000 clones, with roughly 71% as singletons. Sample: PBMCs. These receptors were taken from a middle-aged man in good health and CMV-seropositive.

The J gene is TRBJ2-2, the V gene TRBV9; 7 nucleotides match TRBD2. Trimming at V came to 0 bases and at J to 4 bases, leaving 9 bases not matched to a gene. CDR3 length: 17 amino acids. Germline V lookup: CDR1 SGDLS, CDR2 YYNGEE. CDR3 loop: CASSVEPAGVSTGELFF. CDR3 bases: TGTGCCAGCAGCGTAGAACCGGCGGGAGTGAGCACCGGGGAGCTGTTTTTT. Combining the CDR3 with reference TRBV9 and TRBJ2-2 gives the whole variable domain DSGVTQTPKHLITATGQRVTLRCSPRSGDLSVYWYQQSLDQGLQFLIQYYNGEERAKGNILERFSAQQFPDLHSELNLSSLELGDSALYFCASSVEPAGVSTGELFFGEGSRLTVL.

The genes are TRBV27 and TRBJ1-5, with D perhaps matching TRBD1 (6 bases). V was trimmed by 5 bases and J by 0 bases, leaving 14 bases between them. The CDR3 has 16 amino acids. Germline V gene lookup returns CDR1 MNHEY and CDR2 SMNVEV (reference sequence). The DNA of the CDR3 is TGTGCCAGCAGTGCGACAGGACAGTATAGCAATCAGCCCCAGCATTTT. As protein: CASSATGQYSNQPQHF.

This clone appeared a few times. V gene TRBV15 combines with J gene TRBJ1-3; perhaps TRBD1 as D (6 bases). Germline CDR1 is LNHNV and CDR2 is YYDKDF (reference sequence). This CDR3 is built from 14 residues. V was cut by 3 bases and J by 4 bases, with 10 bases left in between. The CDR3, as DNA: TGTGCCACCAGCAGGGCAGGGGTCGGAAACACCATATATTTT. This sequence encodes CATSRAGVGNTIYF. Full variable domain (rest looked up from reference TRBV15 and TRBJ1-3): DAMVIQNPRYQVTQFGKPVTLSCSQTLNHNVMYWYQQKSSQAPKLLFHYYDKDFNNEADTPDNFQSRRPNTSFCFLDIRSPGLGDTAMYLCATSRAGVGNTIYFGEGSWLTVV.

The chain recombines TRBV29-1 with TRBJ1-1; 8 bases are shared with TRBD1. The V and J ends lost 0 bases and 11 bases, in that order; junction bases with no gene match: 5. The CDR3 has 12 amino acids. Germline lookup yields CDR1 SQVTM and CDR2 ANQGSEA. DNA for the CDR3: TGCAGCGTTGAAGAGGTCAGGGGGCTTGCTTTCTTT. Protein product: CSVEEVRGLAFF. Using reference TRBV29-1 and TRBJ1-1 for the parts outside the CDR3, the full variable domain is SAVISQKPSRDICQRGTSLTIQCQVDSQVTMMFWYRQQPGQSLTLIATANQGSEATYESGFVIDKFPISRPNLTFSTLTVSNMSPEDSSIYLCSVEEVRGLAFFGQGTRLTVV.

The V call is TRBV6-1, the J call TRBJ2-3; D call uncertain. CDR1 MNHNS and CDR2 SASEGT come from the germline V gene. Between the trimmed V and J ends, which lost 6 bases and 3 bases, there was a span of 13 bases. The CDR3 has 14 residues. The CDR3 coding sequence is TGTGCCAGCAGAGCGACTCCTTTGACAGATACGCAGTATTTT. This codes for CASRATPLTDTQYF.

The V call is TRBV6-1, the J call TRBJ2-6, with D uncertain. V was trimmed by 11 bases and J by 0 bases, leaving 11 bases between them. Looked up from germline, CDR1 is MNHNS and CDR2 is SASEGT. The CDR3 spans 14 residues. This CDR3 is CAGTVSSGANVLTF. The CDR3 nucleotides are TGTGCCGGAACAGTGAGCTCTGGGGCCAACGTCCTGACTTTC.

CDR3 nucleotide sequence: TGTGCCAGTAGTTTGGGACAGGTTTCCTACGAGCAGTACTTC. It codes for CASSLGQVSYEQYF. This rearrangement joins TRBV19 to TRBJ2-7; 8 bases fit TRBD1. This CDR3 has 14 residues. V trimming: 5 bases; J trimming: 1 base; junction bases outside the gene matches: 4. Germline V CDR1 and CDR2: LNHDA, SQIVND (reference sequence).

The chain has TRBV28 and TRBJ1-5; 10 positions agree with TRBD1. CDR3 size: 14 residues. CDR1 and CDR2 (germline): MDHEN, SYDVKM. The ends lost 7 bases at V and 6 bases at J; junction bases unmatched: 6. This chain's CDR3 is CASNPGTGVQPQHF. The CDR3 DNA is TGTGCCAGCAACCCCGGGACAGGGGTTCAGCCCCAGCATTTT.

This clone was observed once. The V call is TRBV29-1, the J call TRBJ1-1; the D is unclear. Germline assignment: CDR1 SQVTM and CDR2 ANQGSEA. The CDR3 is 8 residues long. The V end lost 8 bases, the J end lost 10 bases, and 8 bases lay between the germline ends. The CDR3 sequence is CSSGPAFF. The CDR3 DNA reads as TGCAGCTCGGGTCCAGCTTTCTTT.

In this sample, this clone turned up once. The gene calls are TRBV7-9 and TRBJ2-5, with TRBD1 as a possible D gene (5 bases). Germline CDR1 is SEHNR and CDR2 is FQNEAQ (reference sequence). The CDR3 runs 14 residues. The V gene lost 2 bases and the J gene lost 4 bases, with 11 bases spanning the gap. This chain's CDR3 is CASSLTGSGETQYF. DNA of the CDR3: TGTGCCAGCAGCTTAACAGGCTCGGGAGAGACCCAGTACTTC.

The chain employs TRBV27 and TRBJ2-1, with a tentative D call TRBD2 (6 bases). The V and J ends lost 4 bases and 0 bases respectively, with 19 bases between them. The CDR3 spans 18 residues. Germline V gene data show CDR1 as MNHEY and CDR2 as SMNVEV (reference sequence). The CDR3 protein is CASSSTGLAPSSYNEQFF. CDR3 bases: TGTGCCAGCAGTTCCACGGGACTTGCTCCGAGCTCCTACAATGAGCAGTTCTTC.

This chain joins TRBV6-5 and TRBJ2-5; a weak D match, TRBD2 (7 bases). The J call may be mistaken, given a closer DNA end match to TRBJ2-7. The germline V gene encodes CDR1 MNHEY and CDR2 SVGAGI. CDR3 length: 15 residues. The CDR3 is CASSPVGGQVGEQYF. CDR3 in DNA: TGTGCCAGCAGTCCAGTGGGGGGGCAGGTCGGCGAGCAGTACTTC.

The CDR3 reads CASSIQGWFDEQFF. The CDR3 DNA reads as TGTGCCAGTAGTATTCAGGGTTGGTTCGATGAGCAGTTCTTC. This sequence joins TRBV19 and TRBJ2-1; the D gene is possibly TRBD1 (5 bases). CDR1 is LNHDA, CDR2 SQIVND, per germline (reference sequence). The V end was cut by 3 bases, the J end by 8 bases, with 14 bases between. The CDR3 is 14 amino acids.

This chain joins TRBV19 and TRBJ1-1; no firm D call. Per the germline V gene, CDR1 is LNHDA and CDR2 is SQIVND (reference sequence). The length of the CDR3 is 14 residues. V lost 3 bases, J lost 8 bases, and 16 bases lay in between. The CDR3 loop reads CASSIVGSSGEAFF. The CDR3 bases are TGTGCCAGTAGTATTGTAGGGAGCTCGGGCGAAGCTTTCTTT.

This chain's CDR3 is CASSRSGTSGRGEQYF. The CDR3 DNA sequence: TGTGCCAGTAGTAGATCCGGGACTAGCGGGAGAGGCGAGCAGTACTTC. The chain carries TRBV19 and TRBJ2-7; 14 bases line up with TRBD2. The CDR3 has 16 amino acids. J was trimmed by 6 bases and V by 4 bases; bases with no gene match: 8. CDR1 is LNHDA, CDR2 SQIVND, per germline (reference sequence).

V gene TRBV13 combines with J gene TRBJ2-7; TRBD2 matches 10 bases. The CDR3 runs 15 residues. The V gene's germline CDR1 is PRHDT and CDR2 FYEKMQ (reference sequence). V was clipped by 4 bases and J by 4 bases; unmatched bases: 7. The CDR3 coding sequence is TGTGCCAGCAGCTGGGTGACTAGCGGGTTATACGAGCAGTACTTC. Translated, it gives CASSWVTSGLYEQYF.

This clone was seen just once. This chain joins TRBV30 and TRBJ2-1; TRBD2 matches at 9 bases. The length of the CDR3 is 15 residues. With 1 base clipped from V and 9 bases from J, the junction kept 10 bases outside the gene matches. The germline gives CDR1 GTSNPN, CDR2 SVGIG (reference sequence). CDR3 in amino acids: CAWSGQSGRSSEQFF. CDR3 coding DNA: TGTGCCTGGAGTGGCCAGAGCGGGAGGTCGAGTGAGCAGTTCTTC.